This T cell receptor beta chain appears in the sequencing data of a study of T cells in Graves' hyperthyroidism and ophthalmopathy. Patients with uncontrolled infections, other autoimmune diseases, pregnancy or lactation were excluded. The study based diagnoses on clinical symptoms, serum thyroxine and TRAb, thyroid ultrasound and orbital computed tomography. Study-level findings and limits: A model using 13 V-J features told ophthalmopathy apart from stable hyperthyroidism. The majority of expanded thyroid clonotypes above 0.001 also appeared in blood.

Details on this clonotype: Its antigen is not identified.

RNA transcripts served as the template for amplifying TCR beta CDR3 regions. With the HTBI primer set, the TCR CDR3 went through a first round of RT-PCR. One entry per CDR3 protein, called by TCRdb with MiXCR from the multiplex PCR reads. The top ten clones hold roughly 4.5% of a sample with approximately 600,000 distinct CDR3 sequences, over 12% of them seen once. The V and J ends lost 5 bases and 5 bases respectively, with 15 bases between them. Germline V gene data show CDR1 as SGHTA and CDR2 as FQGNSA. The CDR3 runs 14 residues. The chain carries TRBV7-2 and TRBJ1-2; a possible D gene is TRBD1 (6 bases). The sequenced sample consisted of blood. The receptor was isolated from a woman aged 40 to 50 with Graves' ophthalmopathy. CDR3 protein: CASSPRSGVYGYTF. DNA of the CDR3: TGTGCCAGCAGCCCGAGGTCAGGGGTTTATGGCTACACCTTC.